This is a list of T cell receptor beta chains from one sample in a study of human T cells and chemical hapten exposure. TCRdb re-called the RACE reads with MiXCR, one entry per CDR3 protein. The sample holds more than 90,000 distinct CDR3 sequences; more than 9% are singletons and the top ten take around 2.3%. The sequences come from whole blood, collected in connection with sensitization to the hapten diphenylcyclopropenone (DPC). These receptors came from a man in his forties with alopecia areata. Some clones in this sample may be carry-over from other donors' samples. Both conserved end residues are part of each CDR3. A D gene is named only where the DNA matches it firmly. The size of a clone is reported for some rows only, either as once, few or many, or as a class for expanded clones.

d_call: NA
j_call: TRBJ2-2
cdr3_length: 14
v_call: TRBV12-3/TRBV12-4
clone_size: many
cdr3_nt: TGTGCCAGCAGTTTAGCGGGAGTGGACGGGGAGCTGTTTTTT
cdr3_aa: CASSLAGVDGELFF

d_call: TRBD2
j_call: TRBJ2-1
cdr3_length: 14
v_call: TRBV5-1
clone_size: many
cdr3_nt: TGCGCCAGCAGTATTCTAGCGGGAGCCAATGAGCAGTTCTTC
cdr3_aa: CASSILAGANEQFF

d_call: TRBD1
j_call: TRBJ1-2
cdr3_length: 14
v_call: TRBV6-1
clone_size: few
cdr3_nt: TGTGCCAGCAGTGAGACAGGGCTATCCTATGGCTACACCTTC
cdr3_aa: CASSETGLSYGYTF

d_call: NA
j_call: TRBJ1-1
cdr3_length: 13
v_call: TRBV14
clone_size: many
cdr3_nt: TGTGCCAGCAGCCCGTCAAGGGGCACTGAAGCTTTCTTT
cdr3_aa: CASSPSRGTEAFF

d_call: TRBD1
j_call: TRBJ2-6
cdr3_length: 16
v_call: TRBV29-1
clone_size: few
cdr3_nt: TGCAGCGTGAGCGCAGGGGGCGCGATTGGGGCCAACGTCCTGACTTTC
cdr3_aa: CSVSAGGAIGANVLTF

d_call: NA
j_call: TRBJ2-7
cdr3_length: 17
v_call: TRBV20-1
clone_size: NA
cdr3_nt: TGCAGTGCTAGAGGAGCCAGCGAAGGTTCCATCCGCTACGAGCAGTACTTC
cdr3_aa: CSARGASEGSIRYEQYF

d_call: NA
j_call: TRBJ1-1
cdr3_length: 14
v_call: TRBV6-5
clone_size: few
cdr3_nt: TGTGCCAGCAGTTACGGGGGGCTTAGAACTGAAGCTTTCTTT
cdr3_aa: CASSYGGLRTEAFF

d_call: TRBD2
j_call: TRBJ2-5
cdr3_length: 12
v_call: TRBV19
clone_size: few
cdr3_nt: TGTGCCAGTAAGCCTAGCGGAGAGACCCAGTACTTC
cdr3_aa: CASKPSGETQYF

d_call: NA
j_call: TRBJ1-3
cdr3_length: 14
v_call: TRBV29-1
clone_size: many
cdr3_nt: TGCAGCGTTGACAGGGGTGAAGCCGGAAACACCATATATTTT
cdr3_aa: CSVDRGEAGNTIYF

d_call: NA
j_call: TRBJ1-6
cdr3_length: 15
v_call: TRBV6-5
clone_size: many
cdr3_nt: TGTGCCAGCGGGCTGGATCGGGCCGGCCCGTCGTCCCTCCACTTT
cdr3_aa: CASGLDRAGPSSLHF

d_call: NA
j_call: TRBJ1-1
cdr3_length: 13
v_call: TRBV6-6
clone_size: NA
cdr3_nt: TGTGCCAGCAGCCAAGTGGAGAACACTGAAGCTTTCTTT
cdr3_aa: CASSQVENTEAFF

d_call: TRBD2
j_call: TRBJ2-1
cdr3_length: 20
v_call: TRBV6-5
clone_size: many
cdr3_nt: TGTGCCAGCAGTTACTCCTTAGGGCTAGCGGAAGGGTCCCGGTACAATGAGCAGTTCTTC
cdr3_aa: CASSYSLGLAEGSRYNEQFF

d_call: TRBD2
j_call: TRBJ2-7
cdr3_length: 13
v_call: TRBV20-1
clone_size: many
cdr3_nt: TGCAGTGCGCCGGGACTAGCGGGAGTGGAGCAGTACTTC
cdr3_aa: CSAPGLAGVEQYF

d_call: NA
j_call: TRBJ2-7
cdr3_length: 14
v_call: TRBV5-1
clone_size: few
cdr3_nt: TGCGCCAGCAGCTCCAACATGGGACCCTACGAGCAGTACTTC
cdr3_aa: CASSSNMGPYEQYF

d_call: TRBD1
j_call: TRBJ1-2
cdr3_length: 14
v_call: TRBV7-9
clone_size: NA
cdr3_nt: TGTGCCAGCAGCTGGGGACAGGGTCACGATGGCTACACCTTC
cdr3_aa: CASSWGQGHDGYTF

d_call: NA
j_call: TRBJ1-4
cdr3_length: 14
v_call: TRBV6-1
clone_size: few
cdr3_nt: TGTGCCAGCAGTGCAAGGAGGGCTAATGAAAAACTGTTTTTT
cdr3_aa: CASSARRANEKLFF

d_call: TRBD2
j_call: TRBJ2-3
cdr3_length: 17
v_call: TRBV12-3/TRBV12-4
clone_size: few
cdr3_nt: TGTGCCAGTCGGGGCCGTCGCTCAGCGGGGAGCACAGATACGCAGTATTTT
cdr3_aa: CASRGRRSAGSTDTQYF

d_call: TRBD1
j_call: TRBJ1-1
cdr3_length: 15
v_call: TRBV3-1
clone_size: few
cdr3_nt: TGTGCCAGCAGCACCAATCAAGGGGGCATCACTGAAGCTTTCTTT
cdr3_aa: CASSTNQGGITEAFF

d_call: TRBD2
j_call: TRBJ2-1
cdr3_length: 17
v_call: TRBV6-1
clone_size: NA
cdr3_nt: TGTGCCAGCAGGCAATCCGTAGCGGGAGGGCTGGGGAATGAGCAGTTCTTC
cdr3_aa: CASRQSVAGGLGNEQFF

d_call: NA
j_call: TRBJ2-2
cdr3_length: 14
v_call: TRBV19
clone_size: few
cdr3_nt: TGTGCCAGTCGAGGGTCGGGTGGAACCGGGGAGCTGTTTTTT
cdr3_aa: CASRGSGGTGELFF

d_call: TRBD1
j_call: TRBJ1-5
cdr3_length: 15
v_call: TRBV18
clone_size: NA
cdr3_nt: TGTGCCAGCTCACCACCAGAGGACAGGAATCAGCCCCAGCATTTT
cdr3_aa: CASSPPEDRNQPQHF

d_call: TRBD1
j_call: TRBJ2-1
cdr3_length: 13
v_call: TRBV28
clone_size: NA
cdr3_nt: TGTGCCAGCAGTTCCCTACAGGGGAATGAGCAGTTCTTC
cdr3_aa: CASSSLQGNEQFF

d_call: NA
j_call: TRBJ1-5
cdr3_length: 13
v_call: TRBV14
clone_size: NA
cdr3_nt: TGTGCCAGCAGCCAAGGGATCTATCAGCCCCAGCATTTT
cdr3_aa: CASSQGIYQPQHF

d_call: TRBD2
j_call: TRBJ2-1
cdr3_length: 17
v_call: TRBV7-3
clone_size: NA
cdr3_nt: TGTGCCAGCAGCTTAGTGGCTGGCCGGGAGGGCCAAAATGAGCAGTTCTTC
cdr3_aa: CASSLVAGREGQNEQFF

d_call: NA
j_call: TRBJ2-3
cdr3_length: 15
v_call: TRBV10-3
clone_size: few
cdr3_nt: TGTGCCATCAGTGACGGGGCGGTTGGCACAGATACGCAGTATTTT
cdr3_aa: CAISDGAVGTDTQYF

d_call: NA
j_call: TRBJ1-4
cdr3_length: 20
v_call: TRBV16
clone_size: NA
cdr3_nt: TGTGCCAGCAGCCAACGTGGCGGCCTTGACGGGTTAATCCGTAATGAAAAACTGTTTTTT
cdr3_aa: CASSQRGGLDGLIRNEKLFF

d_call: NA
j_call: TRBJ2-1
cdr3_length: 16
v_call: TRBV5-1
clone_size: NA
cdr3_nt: TGCGCCAGCAGCTTATCTGGCGGGCTTACCTACAATGAGCAGTTCTTC
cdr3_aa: CASSLSGGLTYNEQFF

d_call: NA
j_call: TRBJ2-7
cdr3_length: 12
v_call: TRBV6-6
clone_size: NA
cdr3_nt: TGTGCCAGCAGCCGCAGGGTCGACGAGCAGTACTTC
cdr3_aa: CASSRRVDEQYF

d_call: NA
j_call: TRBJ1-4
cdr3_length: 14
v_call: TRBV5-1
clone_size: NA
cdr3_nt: TGCGCCAGCAGCTCGGGCAGGGTGGATGAAAAACTGTTTTTT
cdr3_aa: CASSSGRVDEKLFF